This is a list of T cell receptor beta chains from one sample in a study of blood T cell repertoires in COVID-19. Some clones are missing from TCRdb's copy, which holds only in-frame ones; the method was immunoSEQ multiplex PCR. The table includes under 150,000 clones, roughly 80% detected once. Material: peripheral blood. Receptors were obtained from a man aged 50 to 59 with acute or convalescent COVID-19. Both conserved end residues are part of each CDR3. A D gene is named only where the DNA matches it firmly. Rows may omit the clone size; those that give it use once, few, many or a size class.

d_gene | j_gene | abundance | v_gene | CDR3nt | CDR3aa
NA | TRBJ1-2 | NA | TRBV6-1 | TGTGCCAGCAGTGAAACACCCAACTATGGCTACACCTTC | CASSETPNYGYTF
NA | TRBJ2-7 | NA | TRBV6-6 | TGTGCCAGCAGAATCAGCTACGAGCAGTACTTC | CASRISYEQYF
NA | TRBJ2-1 | NA | TRBV5-4 | TGTGCCAGCAGCTGGGTCCTAGGCAATGAGCAGTTCTTC | CASSWVLGNEQFF
TRBD2 | TRBJ2-1 | NA | TRBV7-9 | TGTGCCAGCAGCCTTCTAGCGGGGAGCTCCTACAATGAGCAGTTCTTC | CASSLLAGSSYNEQFF
TRBD2 | TRBJ2-1 | NA | TRBV5-5 | TGTGCCAGCAGCCCGGGACTAGCGGGGGGGCGGTATCAGTTCTTC | CASSPGLAGGRYQFF
TRBD1 | TRBJ1-2 | once | TRBV28 | TGTGCCAGCAGTCCCGGGACAGGGGTTAGCTATGGCTACACCTTC | CASSPGTGVSYGYTF
TRBD2 | TRBJ2-1 | NA | TRBV6-5 | TGTGCCAGCAGTTTAGCGGGGAGCTCCTACAATGAGCAGTTCTTC | CASSLAGSSYNEQFF
TRBD2 | TRBJ2-5 | NA | TRBV6-1 | TGTGCCAGCAGTGAGGCGGGGGGTTCCCAAGAGACCCAGTACTTC | CASSEAGGSQETQYF
NA | TRBJ1-2 | NA | TRBV6-5 | TGTGCCAGTACTGGGGGCTCCTATGGCTACACCTTC | CASTGGSYGYTF
NA | TRBJ2-2 | NA | TRBV3-1/TRBV3-2 | TGTGCCAGCAGCCAAGGCGGCTCCAACAGGTACCACGGGGAGCTGTTTTTT | CASSQGGSNRYHGELFF
NA | TRBJ1-1 | NA | TRBV29-1 | TGCAGCGTGCGGACAGCCATGAACACTGAAGCTTTCTTT | CSVRTAMNTEAFF
TRBD2 | TRBJ2-1 | NA | TRBV19 | TGTGCCAGTAGAAGTACTAGCGGGGGTTACAATGAGCAGTTCTTC | CASRSTSGGYNEQFF
TRBD1 | TRBJ2-6 | few | TRBV3-1/TRBV3-2 | TGTGCCAGCAGCCAGGGCAGGGGGAGAACCGGGGCCAACGTCCTGACTTTC | CASSQGRGRTGANVLTF
TRBD1 | TRBJ1-6 | NA | TRBV5-1 | TGCGCCAGCAGCCCCGGATACGGACAGGGAAATTCACCCCTCCACTTT | CASSPGYGQGNSPLHF
NA | TRBJ2-7 | NA | TRBV9 | TGTGCCAGCAGCCCCCTCGGTAGCTCCTACGAGCAGTACTTC | CASSPLGSSYEQYF
NA | TRBJ2-1 | NA | TRBV12-5 | TGTGCTAGTGGTGTGGCCAGGGGAAGCAGTGAGCAGTTCTTC | CASGVARGSSEQFF
TRBD2 | TRBJ2-3 | few | TRBV6-5 | TGTGCCAGCAGGGGACTAGCGTTCGGTACGCAGTATTTT | CASRGLAFGTQYF
NA | TRBJ1-5 | NA | TRBV6-5 | TGTGCCAGCAGCCCAGGGGATAGCAATCAGCCCCAGCATTTT | CASSPGDSNQPQHF
NA | TRBJ1-2 | NA | TRBV19 | TGTGCCACCTCAACCAGGGGCCTTAACTATGGCTACACCTTC | CATSTRGLNYGYTF
NA | TRBJ2-1 | NA | TRBV7-2 | TGTGCCAGCAGCTTAGTTATCCGGTATGAGCAGTTCTTC | CASSLVIRYEQFF
TRBD1 | TRBJ1-6 | once | TRBV30 | TGTGCCTGGAGTACCACCGGGACAGGGGGCTGGTCACCCCTCCACTTT | CAWSTTGTGGWSPLHF
NA | TRBJ1-5 | NA | TRBV28 | TGTGCCAGCTCCCCTTCGACAGGCGGCGGGCAGCCCCAGCATTTT | CASSPSTGGGQPQHF
TRBD1 | TRBJ2-3 | NA | TRBV19 | TGTGCCAGTGGAGGGACAGGGTACACAGATACGCAGTATTTT | CASGGTGYTDTQYF
TRBD1 | TRBJ2-3 | NA | TRBV28 | TGTGCCAGCAGTTTATCCACAGGGGGCGAAGATACGCAGTATTTT | CASSLSTGGEDTQYF
NA | TRBJ2-1 | NA | TRBV24-1 | TGTGCCACCAGTGACAGGGTGGATGAGCAGTTCTTC | CATSDRVDEQFF
NA | TRBJ2-3 | NA | TRBV5-4 | TGTGCCAGCAGCCTCCAGCGGGCGAGCACAGATACGCAGTATTTT | CASSLQRASTDTQYF
TRBD1 | TRBJ1-1 | NA | TRBV5-1 | TGCGCCAGCAGCGCCCAGGGGGGCCACACTGAAGCTTTCTTT | CASSAQGGHTEAFF
TRBD1 | TRBJ2-3 | NA | TRBV18 | TGTGCCAGCTCACCTCAGGGGGCAACGACAGATACGCAGTATTTT | CASSPQGATTDTQYF
TRBD1 | TRBJ1-2 | NA | TRBV6-2/TRBV6-3 | TGTGCCAGCAGTACCCGACAGGGGGCTAACTATGGCTACACCTTC | CASSTRQGANYGYTF
NA | TRBJ1-6 | NA | TRBV6-5 | TGTGCCAGCAGTTACCAGGACTATAATTCACCCCTCCACTTT | CASSYQDYNSPLHF
NA | TRBJ1-2 | NA | TRBV6-5 | TGTGCCAGCACCCCGGGGATCTATGGCTACACCTTC | CASTPGIYGYTF
NA | TRBJ1-6 | NA | TRBV7-2 | TGTGCCAGCAGCTTAGACAGATTCATTAATTCACCCCTCCACTTT | CASSLDRFINSPLHF
NA | TRBJ1-1 | NA | TRBV7-6 | TGTGCCAGCAGCTCAACACCGAACACTGAAGCTTTCTTT | CASSSTPNTEAFF
NA | TRBJ2-3 | NA | TRBV20-1 | TGCAGTGCCATAGTCACAGATACGCAGTATTTT | CSAIVTDTQYF
TRBD1 | TRBJ1-4 | few | TRBV13 | TGTGCCAGCAGCCACAGGGGGGACGGAGAAAAACTGTTTTTT | CASSHRGDGEKLFF
TRBD2 | TRBJ2-3 | NA | TRBV2 | TGTGCCAGCAGTGAAGTGGGCAGCGGGGGAACAGATACGCAGTATTTT | CASSEVGSGGTDTQYF
NA | TRBJ1-6 | NA | TRBV28 | TGTGCCAGCAGTTCCGGAGATTCACCCCTCCACTTT | CASSSGDSPLHF
NA | TRBJ1-4 | few | TRBV6-5 | TGTGCCAGCTGTATGGGCTATTATAATGAAAAACTGTTTTTT | CASCMGYYNEKLFF
NA | TRBJ1-3 | NA | TRBV11-2 | TGTGCCAGCAGCTTGGCGGGGGGAAACACCATATATTTT | CASSLAGGNTIYF
TRBD2 | TRBJ2-3 | NA | TRBV9 | TGTGCCAGCAGTCGAGCGGGGGGAGGGGATACGCAGTATTTT | CASSRAGGGDTQYF
NA | TRBJ2-1 | NA | TRBV12-5 | TGTGCTAGTGGTTTGGAGAGAGGAACCTCCACTAACAATGAGCAGTTCTTC | CASGLERGTSTNNEQFF
TRBD1 | TRBJ2-1 | NA | TRBV2 | TGTGCCAGCAGTGAAGGTCAGGGGGCCCGCAATGAGCAGTTCTTC | CASSEGQGARNEQFF
TRBD1 | TRBJ2-1 | NA | TRBV5-1 | TGCGCCAGCAGCCTCCAAGGACAGGGACGGGATGAGCAGTTCTTC | CASSLQGQGRDEQFF
TRBD1 | TRBJ1-2 | NA | TRBV3-1/TRBV3-2 | TGTGCCAGCAGCCCCTTTCACGGACAGGAATACTATGGCTACACCTTC | CASSPFHGQEYYGYTF
TRBD1 | TRBJ1-6 | once | TRBV3-1/TRBV3-2 | TGTGCCAGCAGCCCCTCGACAGGGGCTAATTCACCCCTCCACTTT | CASSPSTGANSPLHF
NA | TRBJ2-4 | NA | TRBV15 | TGTGCCACCAGCAGAGTCCAGGGTGTCAAAAACATTCAGTACTTC | CATSRVQGVKNIQYF